A selection of T cell receptor beta chains follows, all from one sample in a study of CD8+CD57+ T cells in acquired aplastic anemia. Each CDR3 protein gets one entry after TCRdb re-called the reads with MiXCR. The sample lists 150,000 to 200,000 distinct CDR3 sequences, about 44% occurring once. Sample: sorted CD4+, CD8+, or CD8+CD57+ T cells (not recorded which) from PBMCs. These receptors originate from a human donor with aplastic anemia. Both conserved end residues are part of each CDR3. A D gene is named only where the DNA matches it firmly. Not every row has a clone size; where given, it reads once, few, many or a size class.

length,V,size,D,J,CDR3,DNA
14,TRBV2,many,TRBD2,TRBJ2-1,CASSEGIAGGQQFF,TGTGCCAGCAGTGAAGGGATAGCGGGGGGCCAGCAGTTCTTC
17,TRBV5-1,few,TRBD2,TRBJ2-2,CASSFFSQAGGTGELFF,TGCGCCAGCAGCTTCTTCTCCCAGGCGGGGGGGACCGGGGAGCTGTTTTTT
15,TRBV2,few,NA,TRBJ1-6,CASEGYGDGNSPLHF,TGTGCCAGCGAGGGGTACGGGGATGGGAATTCACCCCTCCACTTT
15,TRBV7-2,few,NA,TRBJ2-5,CASRPSGGYQETQYF,TGTGCCAGCAGGCCCTCTGGGGGGTACCAAGAGACCCAGTACTTC
13,TRBV20-1,NA,NA,TRBJ2-5,CSARGLGGETQYF,TGCAGTGCTAGAGGCCTTGGGGGGGAGACCCAGTACTTC
13,TRBV18,NA,TRBD2,TRBJ2-5,CASSPNMGGAQYF,TGTGCCAGCTCACCCAACATGGGGGGGGCCCAGTACTTC
16,TRBV11-2,NA,TRBD2,TRBJ2-1,CASSLGGGGSYNEQFF,TGTGCCAGCAGTTTAGGCGGGGGAGGCTCCTACAATGAGCAGTTCTTC
14,TRBV7-9,NA,NA,TRBJ1-2,CASTDGGTARGYTF,TGTGCCAGCACCGACGGGGGAACAGCGCGTGGCTACACCTTC
12,TRBV5-1,NA,NA,TRBJ2-7,CASSTSKGEQYF,TGCGCCAGCAGCACCTCGAAGGGCGAGCAGTACTTC
12,TRBV10-2,NA,NA,TRBJ1-1,CASRGALGEAFF,TGCGCCAGCAGGGGGGCGTTGGGTGAAGCTTTCTTT
15,TRBV12-3/TRBV12-4,many,NA,TRBJ2-2,CASSYSGSVTGELFF,TGTGCCAGCAGTTATTCAGGGAGCGTAACCGGGGAGCTGTTTTTT
13,TRBV20-1,many,NA,TRBJ1-1,CSAREDENTEAFF,TGCAGTGCTAGAGAGGACGAGAACACTGAAGCTTTCTTT
13,TRBV7-8,many,NA,TRBJ1-1,CASSLAGNTEAFF,TGTGCCAGCAGCTTAGCAGGGAACACTGAAGCTTTCTTT
16,TRBV12-3/TRBV12-4,NA,TRBD2,TRBJ2-3,CASSLSSGSGGGAQYF,TGTGCCAGCAGTTTGTCTTCGGGATCGGGGGGAGGGGCGCAGTATTTT
15,TRBV19,NA,TRBD1,TRBJ1-2,CASSREGTGIYGYTF,TGTGCCAGTAGTAGAGAGGGGACAGGGATCTATGGCTACACCTTC
13,TRBV10-3,few,NA,TRBJ2-1,CAIRTDPYNEQFF,TGTGCCATCAGGACCGATCCCTACAATGAGCAGTTCTTC
12,TRBV3-1,few,NA,TRBJ1-4,CASSFTGEKLFF,TGTGCCAGCAGCTTTACAGGTGAAAAACTGTTTTTT
15,TRBV10-3,NA,NA,TRBJ2-5,CAISAGSGDQETQYF,TGTGCCATCAGTGCGGGATCGGGGGACCAAGAGACCCAGTACTTC
11,TRBV24-1,NA,NA,TRBJ2-5,CATSAGETQYF,TGTGCCACCAGTGCGGGGGAGACCCAGTACTTC
13,TRBV2,NA,TRBD1,TRBJ1-1,CASKGQGSTEAFF,TGTGCCAGCAAAGGACAGGGGAGCACTGAAGCTTTCTTT
14,TRBV5-1,many,NA,TRBJ1-5,CASSLGEVNQPQHF,TGCGCCAGCAGCTTGGGGGAGGTCAATCAGCCCCAGCATTTT
18,TRBV20-1,NA,TRBD2,TRBJ2-5,CSASRGTSGAQRQETQYF,TGCAGTGCTAGCCGTGGGACTAGCGGGGCCCAACGACAAGAGACCCAGTACTTC
12,TRBV25-1,few,NA,TRBJ2-5,CASMQGQETQYF,TGTGCCAGCATGCAGGGCCAAGAGACCCAGTACTTC
17,TRBV7-8,NA,NA,TRBJ1-3,CASSLASSGAFGNTIYF,TGTGCCAGCAGCTTAGCTTCTTCGGGGGCATTCGGAAACACCATATATTTT
14,TRBV7-7,NA,NA,TRBJ2-6,CASSLGVGANVLTF,TGTGCTAGCAGCTTAGGGGTGGGGGCCAACGTCCTGACTTTC
14,TRBV5-1,many,NA,TRBJ2-7,CASQRDPLFYEQYF,TGCGCCAGTCAACGGGACCCCCTCTTCTACGAGCAGTACTTC
12,TRBV2,NA,NA,TRBJ1-1,CASSGRSPEAFF,TGTGCCAGCAGTGGGAGGTCACCCGAAGCTTTCTTT
15,TRBV9,many,NA,TRBJ2-2,CASSGGSTNTGELFF,TGTGCCAGCAGCGGGGGAAGTACGAACACCGGGGAGCTGTTTTTT
11,TRBV7-2,NA,NA,TRBJ1-3,CASSPRNTIYF,TGTGCCAGCAGCCCGCGAAACACCATATATTTT
17,TRBV7-9,many,TRBD2,TRBJ2-3,CASSLVSGGLLSDTQYF,TGTGCCAGCAGCTTAGTGTCGGGGGGGCTTCTCTCAGATACGCAGTATTTT
15,TRBV19,few,NA,TRBJ2-1,CASSLDSSSYNEQFF,TGTGCCAGTAGTCTAGACTCGAGCTCCTACAATGAGCAGTTCTTC
12,TRBV20-1,NA,NA,TRBJ1-1,CSVQGGPTEAFF,TGCAGTGTTCAGGGCGGTCCCACTGAAGCTTTCTTT
14,TRBV7-9,many,NA,TRBJ1-2,CASSLSGLHYGYTF,TGTGCCAGCAGCTTATCAGGACTGCACTATGGCTACACCTTC
15,TRBV12-3/TRBV12-4,many,TRBD1,TRBJ2-7,CASSYQQGRTYEQYF,TGTGCCAGCAGCTACCAACAGGGGCGGACCTACGAGCAGTACTTC
16,TRBV19,NA,NA,TRBJ2-7,CASSIHPTKSSYEQYF,TGTGCCAGTAGTATACATCCGACAAAAAGCTCCTACGAGCAGTACTTC
16,TRBV5-6,NA,TRBD1,TRBJ2-7,CASIRSGGTGGTEQYF,TGTGCCAGCATCCGCTCAGGCGGGACAGGGGGTACAGAGCAGTACTTC
16,TRBV5-5,NA,NA,TRBJ1-2,CASSLELGGGNYGYTF,TGTGCCAGCAGCCTTGAGCTCGGGGGGGGAAACTATGGCTACACCTTC
13,TRBV13,NA,NA,TRBJ1-2,CASSLRGARGYTF,TGTGCCAGCAGCTTACGTGGGGCTCGAGGCTACACCTTC
16,TRBV7-8,once,NA,TRBJ2-7,CASSFWAVGRAYEQYF,TGTGCCAGCAGCTTCTGGGCTGTGGGCAGGGCGTACGAGCAGTACTTC
16,TRBV7-6,NA,TRBD2,TRBJ2-3,CASSLAAGGHTDTQYF,TGTGCCAGCAGCTTAGCGGCGGGGGGCCACACAGATACGCAGTATTTT
17,TRBV4-2,many,TRBD1,TRBJ1-5,CASSLLTGTATNQPQHF,TGTGCCAGCAGCCTCTTAACCGGGACAGCTACCAATCAGCCCCAGCATTTT
14,TRBV30,NA,NA,TRBJ2-6,CAWSVAVGANVLTF,TGTGCCTGGAGTGTAGCAGTTGGGGCCAACGTCCTGACTTTC
14,TRBV27,many,NA,TRBJ2-7,CASRLFRDSYEQYF,TGTGCCAGCAGACTATTCAGGGACTCCTACGAGCAGTACTTC
14,TRBV5-1,many,TRBD2,TRBJ2-3,CATKAGGHTDTQYF,TGCGCCACTAAAGCGGGGGGACACACAGATACGCAGTATTTT
14,TRBV20-1,many,NA,TRBJ1-3,CSAATANSGNTIYF,TGCAGTGCTGCCACAGCAAACTCTGGAAACACCATATATTTT
16,TRBV24-1,once,TRBD2,TRBJ2-2,CATSAPSGGVSGELFF,TGTGCCACCAGTGCCCCCAGCGGGGGGGTTTCAGGGGAGCTGTTTTTT
14,TRBV18,NA,NA,TRBJ1-2,CASSPNGGNYGYAF,TGTGCCAGCTCACCTAACGGGGGCAACTATGGCTACGCCTTC
11,TRBV2,once,NA,TRBJ2-5,CASGDWETQYF,TGTGCCAGCGGAGATTGGGAGACCCAGTACTTC
13,TRBV7-2,many,NA,TRBJ1-1,CASSFGRGTEAFF,TGTGCCAGCAGCTTTGGAAGGGGCACTGAAGCTTTCTTT
14,TRBV2,NA,TRBD1,TRBJ2-2,CASSGGQGERELFF,TGTGCCAGCAGTGGAGGACAGGGGGAGCGGGAGCTGTTTTTT
16,TRBV11-2,NA,TRBD2,TRBJ2-7,CASSAHQSGGPYEQYF,TGTGCCAGCAGCGCTCACCAGTCGGGGGGGCCCTACGAGCAGTACTTC
13,TRBV29-1,many,NA,TRBJ1-6,CSVMDGSNSPLHF,TGCAGCGTGATGGACGGATCTAATTCACCCCTCCACTTT
15,TRBV10-3,NA,TRBD1,TRBJ1-2,CATYQWEDRTRGYTF,TGTGCCACCTATCAATGGGAGGACAGGACCAGGGGCTACACCTTC
12,TRBV10-1,many,NA,TRBJ1-2,CASSEKNYGYTF,TGCGCCAGCAGCGAGAAAAACTATGGCTACACCTTC